This T cell receptor (beta chain) was recovered during a study of shared clonotypes between healthy human individuals. At the level of the study: Per donor, CD8 memory used one plate, CD8 naive used two, CD4 memory used three and CD4 naive used three.

At the deep level, the assay was run. The input for sorted-subset replicate PCRs was approximately 200 ng DNA, about 30,000 T cell genomes. Profiling relied on immunoSEQ multiplex PCR, and the TCRdb table lists in-frame clones only, not all of them. Among around 2,100,000 clones listed, 85% to 95% were seen once. Naivety among CD8 cells was defined by CD45RO negativity and positive CCR7 selection, thereby excluding terminally differentiated effector memory CD45RA+ cells. The receptor's source is a young man in good health. The sample comprised naive CD8+ T cells sorted from blood.

CDR3 loop: CASSLLQYNEQFF. CDR3 in DNA: TGTGCCTCCTCCCTCCTCCAATACAATGAGCAGTTCTTC. The chain is built from TRBV6-5 and TRBJ2-1; D remains ambiguous. The CDR3 sequence is 13 residues long. Germline V gene lookup returns CDR1 MNHEY and CDR2 SVGAGI. V was shortened by 11 bases and J by 4 bases, with 15 bases between the two germline ends.